This T cell receptor beta chain comes out of a study of T cells after yellow fever vaccination. The CDR3 loop spans 13 amino acids. V was pared by 6 bases and J by 7 bases, with 16 bases between. Germline assignment: CDR1 MNHEY and CDR2 SMNVEV (reference sequence). Concerning this clonotype itself: Its cognate antigen is unknown.

Each CDR3 protein is one row after TCRdb ran MiXCR on the 5' RACE reads. The table shows 250,000 or so distinct CDR3 sequences, with approximately 3.8% occurring only once. Overall study findings and caveats: Reappearance after the booster was observed for most primary-vaccination clones (96% CD4, about 85% CD8).

This clonotype was obtained from a man aged 18 to 30 who received the YFV17D yellow fever vaccine. The V and J genes are TRBV27 and TRBJ2-7; a weak D match, TRBD1 (6 bases). Sequenced material: PBMCs, taken 15 days after the yellow fever booster vaccination. The CDR3 DNA reads as TGTGCCAGCAGGGGAACAGGGTTGTGGGAGCAGTACGTC. Translating it yields CASRGTGLWEQYV.